This T cell receptor beta chain is from a study of Graves' ophthalmopathy and Graves' hyperthyroidism. The CDR3 is 14 residues long. V was shortened by 9 bases and J by 8 bases, with 22 bases between the two germline ends. Germline CDR1 reads LNHDA; CDR2 reads SQIVND (reference sequence). This clonotype was seen ten or more times. RNA transcripts were the template, and TCR beta CDR3 regions were amplified from them. After a first-round RT-PCR with HTBI primers, a second-round multiplex PCR was run. TCRdb re-called the multiplex PCR reads through MiXCR, storing one row per CDR3 protein. The sample consists of some 1.1 million distinct CDR3 sequences, 35% to 45% of them appearing once. The study recruited hyperthyroidism patients aged 18 to 65 who were newly diagnosed, under 2 months' duration.

The sample consisted of peripheral blood or thyroid tissue (not recorded which). The TCR was taken from an adult man with Graves' hyperthyroidism. The genes are TRBV19 and TRBJ1-1; weak D call: TRBD1 (5 bases). DNA for the CDR3: TGTGCCAGCACATTAAGGGACGGTTCACGGGAAGCTTTCTTT. This gives the protein CASTLRDGSREAFF.